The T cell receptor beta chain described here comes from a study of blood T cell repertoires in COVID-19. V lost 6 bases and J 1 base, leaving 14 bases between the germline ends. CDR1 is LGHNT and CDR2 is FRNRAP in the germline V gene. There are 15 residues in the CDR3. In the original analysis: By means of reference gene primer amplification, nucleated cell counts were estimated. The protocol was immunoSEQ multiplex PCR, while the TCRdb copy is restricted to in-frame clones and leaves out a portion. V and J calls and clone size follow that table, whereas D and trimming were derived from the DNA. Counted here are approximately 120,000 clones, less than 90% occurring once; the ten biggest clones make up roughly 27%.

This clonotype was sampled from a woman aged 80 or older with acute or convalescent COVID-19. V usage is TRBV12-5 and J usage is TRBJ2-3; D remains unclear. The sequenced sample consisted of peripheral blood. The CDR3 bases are TGTGCTAGTGGATCCGGTGGTCTCGGCACAGATACGCAGTATTTT. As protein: CASGSGGLGTDTQYF.